A selection of T cell receptor beta chains follows, all from one sample in a study of OX40 agonist ivuxolimab in advanced cancers. Libraries were prepared by immunoSEQ multiplex PCR; TCRdb keeps only in-frame clonotypes and omits some of them. The sample consists of some 15,000 clones, 91% of them appearing once. Sequenced here: CD4+ or CD8+ T cells sorted from blood, sampled in a trial of the OX40 agonist ivuxolimab. The source is an adult with an advanced solid tumor such as melanoma, head and neck, liver or kidney cancer. Both conserved end residues are part of each CDR3. Fields, in order: D gene, J gene, clone size, V gene, CDR3 protein, CDR3 DNA. D genes are given only for firm matches. Size is stated for part of the rows, as once, few or many counts, or as a class when the clone is expanded.

>NA|TRBJ2-1|NA|TRBV5-1
CASTGTNNEQFF
TGCGCCAGCACTGGGACAAACAATGAGCAGTTCTTC
>NA|TRBJ2-7|NA|TRBV6-5
CASSYFAGPYEQYF
TGTGCCAGCAGTTACTTTGCGGGCCCCTACGAGCAGTACTTC
>TRBD1|TRBJ1-2|NA|TRBV6-5
CASSLSDRGEPYGYTF
TGTGCCAGCAGTTTATCGGACAGGGGGGAACCCTATGGCTACACCTTC
>TRBD1|TRBJ1-1|NA|TRBV9
CASSVAGQGVRTEAFF
TGTGCCAGCAGCGTAGCGGGACAGGGAGTTCGCACTGAAGCTTTCTTT
>TRBD1|TRBJ1-4|NA|TRBV11-2
CASSPWDRTNEKLFF
TGTGCCAGCAGCCCGTGGGACAGAACTAATGAAAAACTGTTTTTT
>NA|TRBJ2-1|NA|TRBV6-6
CASTPNIGSYNEQFF
TGTGCCAGCACCCCCAACATAGGCTCCTACAATGAGCAGTTCTTC
>TRBD2|TRBJ2-1|NA|TRBV10-1
CASSESTLAGVKFSSYNEQFF
TGCGCCAGCAGTGAGTCGACTCTGGCGGGAGTAAAGTTTAGCTCCTACAATGAGCAGTTCTTC
>TRBD2|TRBJ2-1|NA|TRBV19
CASSPLASGSYNEQFF
TGTGCCAGTAGTCCTCTGGCTAGCGGAAGCTACAATGAGCAGTTCTTC
>TRBD2|TRBJ2-1|few|TRBV9
CASSISGSIDEQFF
TGTGCCAGCAGTATTAGCGGGAGTATTGATGAGCAGTTCTTC
>TRBD2|TRBJ2-1|NA|TRBV28
CASSYPPASGRIEQFF
TGTGCCAGCAGTTACCCCCCGGCTAGCGGGAGGATTGAGCAGTTCTTC
>NA|TRBJ2-3|NA|TRBV9
CASSVRPGTTDTQYF
TGTGCCAGCAGCGTAAGGCCCGGGACCACAGATACGCAGTATTTT
>NA|TRBJ1-6|NA|TRBV6-5
CASSYSGESSPLHF
TGTGCCAGCAGTTACTCGGGGGAGAGTTCACCCCTCCACTTT
>NA|TRBJ2-1|NA|TRBV6-1
CASSEPPHSFNEQFF
TGTGCCAGCAGTGAACCTCCCCATTCGTTCAATGAGCAGTTCTTC
>NA|TRBJ2-5|once|TRBV7-9
CASSSPGPQETQYF
TGTGCCAGCAGCTCTCCGGGCCCCCAAGAGACCCAGTACTTC
>NA|TRBJ2-2|NA|TRBV4-1
CASSQHWTENTGELFF
TGCGCCAGCAGCCAACATTGGACGGAGAACACCGGGGAGCTGTTTTTT
>TRBD2|TRBJ2-7|NA|TRBV29-1
CSVTRAGENLYEQYF
TGCAGCGTTACGAGGGCGGGGGAGAACCTCTACGAGCAGTACTTC
>NA|TRBJ2-1|NA|TRBV2
CASSPSPGGSYNEQFF
TGTGCCAGCAGTCCATCCCCCGGGGGCTCCTACAATGAGCAGTTCTTC
>NA|TRBJ2-7|few|TRBV2
CASSVFLVVEQYF
TGTGCCAGCAGTGTGTTCCTCGTTGTGGAGCAGTACTTC
>NA|TRBJ2-7|NA|TRBV7-2
CASSLVGTEASYEQYF
TGTGCCAGCAGCTTAGTTGGGACGGAAGCTTCCTACGAGCAGTACTTC
>TRBD1|TRBJ2-7|NA|TRBV6-5
CASSYRTGASYEQYF
TGTGCCAGCAGTTACAGGACAGGGGCTAGCTACGAGCAGTACTTC
>NA|TRBJ1-1|NA|TRBV14
CASSQYRTVEAFF
TGTGCCAGCAGCCAATACCGGACGGTGGAAGCTTTCTTT
>TRBD1|TRBJ1-2|NA|TRBV7-9
CASSFSGQGDGYTF
TGTGCCAGCAGCTTCTCGGGACAGGGGGATGGCTACACCTTC
>NA|TRBJ2-3|NA|TRBV5-1
CASSLPQVDTQYF
TGCGCCAGCAGCTTGCCCCAGGTAGATACGCAGTATTTT
>NA|TRBJ2-7|NA|TRBV7-6
CASSALQGYEQYF
TGTGCCAGCAGCGCCCTACAGGGCTACGAGCAGTACTTC
>NA|TRBJ2-2|NA|TRBV25-1
CASSEYLTGELFF
TGTGCCAGCAGTGAATACTTGACCGGGGAGCTGTTTTTT
>NA|TRBJ2-3|NA|TRBV5-6
CASSSGVGTQYF
TGTGCCAGCAGCTCCGGTGTGGGTACGCAGTATTTT
>NA|TRBJ2-7|NA|TRBV11-2
CASSLLALSYEQYF
TGTGCCAGCAGCTTACTAGCGCTCTCCTACGAGCAGTACTTC
>NA|TRBJ2-7|few|TRBV7-9
CASSLAVGDKYEQYF
TGTGCCAGCAGCTTAGCGGTAGGGGACAAGTACGAGCAGTACTTC
>TRBD2|TRBJ2-1|NA|TRBV5-4
CASSRLAGDEQFF
TGTGCCAGCAGCCGCCTAGCGGGAGATGAGCAGTTCTTC
>TRBD2|TRBJ2-7|NA|TRBV12-5
CASVRGTTDEQYF
TGTGCTAGTGTCCGAGGGACTACGGACGAGCAGTACTTC
>TRBD1|TRBJ2-2|NA|TRBV2
CARGTANTGELFF
TGTGCCAGAGGGACAGCGAACACCGGGGAGCTGTTTTTT
>NA|TRBJ2-7|NA|TRBV6-5
CASSYGGSYEQYF
TGTGCCAGCAGTTACGGGGGATCCTACGAGCAGTACTTC
>NA|TRBJ2-2|NA|TRBV7-6
CASSLVGAGNTGELFF
TGTGCCAGCAGCTTAGTAGGAGCGGGGAACACCGGGGAGCTGTTTTTT
>TRBD2|TRBJ2-5|NA|TRBV9
CASSAGGLAGVETQYF
TGTGCCAGCAGCGCTGGAGGACTAGCGGGAGTCGAGACCCAGTACTTC
>TRBD2|TRBJ2-7|NA|TRBV11-2
CASSFPGGYEQYF
TGTGCCAGCAGCTTCCCGGGGGGATACGAGCAGTACTTC
>NA|TRBJ2-3|NA|TRBV27
CASTSTDTQYF
TGTGCCAGCACCAGCACAGATACGCAGTATTTT
>TRBD1|TRBJ1-4|NA|TRBV5-1
CASSLEGQGNEKLFF
TGCGCCAGCAGCTTGGAGGGACAGGGAAATGAAAAACTGTTTTTT
>NA|TRBJ2-7|NA|TRBV19
CASSISQGDGQYF
TGTGCCAGTAGTATTTCCCAGGGAGACGGGCAGTACTTC
>NA|TRBJ2-1|few|TRBV5-6
CASSLPYNEQFF
TGTGCCAGCAGTCTGCCCTACAATGAGCAGTTCTTC
>NA|TRBJ2-3|NA|TRBV4-2
CASSPLAFGGPDTQYF
TGTGCCAGCAGCCCGTTAGCGTTTGGGGGCCCAGATACGCAGTATTTT
>TRBD1|TRBJ2-7|once|TRBV7-6
CASSLGTGAYEQYF
TGTGCCAGCAGCCTCGGGACAGGGGCATACGAGCAGTACTTC
>TRBD1|TRBJ2-1|NA|TRBV9
CASNRGTGLGEQFF
TGTGCCAGCAATCGGGGGACAGGGTTAGGTGAGCAGTTCTTC
>TRBD2|TRBJ2-7|NA|TRBV15
CATKTSGSSYEQYF
TGTGCCACCAAGACTAGCGGGAGTTCCTACGAGCAGTACTTC
>NA|TRBJ2-1|NA|TRBV27
CASSLSITGWLFF
TGTGCCAGCAGTTTATCGATAACAGGGTGGCTGTTCTTC
>NA|TRBJ1-1|NA|TRBV19
CASSMGGLEAFF
TGTGCCAGTAGTATGGGGGGACTTGAAGCTTTCTTT
>TRBD2|TRBJ2-5|NA|TRBV9
CASSALAAQETQYF
TGTGCCAGCAGCGCACTAGCGGCACAAGAGACCCAGTACTTC
>TRBD1|TRBJ2-2|NA|TRBV11-1
CASSLVTGAGELFF
TGTGCCAGCAGCTTAGTGACAGGGGCCGGGGAGCTGTTTTTT
>NA|TRBJ1-5|NA|TRBV5-4
CASSLGGANQPQHF
TGTGCCAGCAGCCTAGGGGGTGCCAATCAGCCCCAGCATTTT
>NA|TRBJ2-5|NA|TRBV7-8
CASSPVGKVQETQYF
TGTGCCAGCAGCCCGGTGGGTAAAGTACAAGAGACCCAGTACTTC
>NA|TRBJ1-2|NA|TRBV7-9
CASSEGTSFNYGYTF
TGTGCCAGCTCAGAGGGGACAAGCTTTAACTATGGCTACACCTTC
>TRBD2|TRBJ2-3|NA|TRBV10-3
CAIEREEGTDTQYF
TGTGCCATCGAGCGGGAGGAAGGCACAGATACGCAGTATTTT
>NA|TRBJ2-1|once|TRBV10-3
CAISATGFGNEQFF
TGTGCCATCAGTGCTACAGGGTTCGGCAATGAGCAGTTCTTC
>NA|TRBJ1-3|NA|TRBV6-1
CASIKTVNTIYF
TGTGCCAGCATTAAGACGGTAAACACCATATATTTT
>TRBD1|TRBJ2-7|NA|TRBV4-1
CASSQVIEGQGAYEQYF
TGCGCCAGCAGCCAAGTAATCGAGGGGCAGGGGGCATACGAGCAGTACTTC
>NA|TRBJ2-7|NA|TRBV7-2
CASSLGGIEQYF
TGTGCCAGCAGCTTAGGAGGGATCGAGCAGTACTTC